Detailed here is one TCR beta chain. Its antigen is not known. The sample comes from a study of cytomegalovirus exposure and HLA in healthy donors. On the study more broadly: The use of the same platform for the 120 validation repertoires and the 600 to 800 first-cohort repertoires was reported by a later analysis. General observations from the study: In the 95 to 150 validation repertoires, 85% to 95% of cluster scores exceeded 0, per a later analysis. Published work reported that the classifier diagnosed cytomegalovirus status with high specificity and sensitivity. In vitro checks showed that a few CMV-associated chains really do target CMV antigens.

The repertoire was sequenced with immunoSEQ multiplex PCR; TCRdb's copy has only in-frame clones and lacks some. This repertoire shows more than 110,000 clones, roughly four fifths found once; its top ten account for more than 1.4%. From germline, CDR1 is KGHSH and CDR2 LQKENI. V was pared by 2 bases and J by 1 base, with 6 bases between. This CDR3 region has 15 residues. The specimen sequenced was PBMCs. The chain uses TRBV18 and TRBJ1-6, with D perhaps TRBD1 (6 bases). The TCR comes from a woman in her thirties in good health and CMV-seronegative. The CDR3 DNA reads as TGTGCCAGCTCACCAACAGGGTCCTATAATTCACCCCTCCACTTT. It specifies CASSPTGSYNSPLHF.